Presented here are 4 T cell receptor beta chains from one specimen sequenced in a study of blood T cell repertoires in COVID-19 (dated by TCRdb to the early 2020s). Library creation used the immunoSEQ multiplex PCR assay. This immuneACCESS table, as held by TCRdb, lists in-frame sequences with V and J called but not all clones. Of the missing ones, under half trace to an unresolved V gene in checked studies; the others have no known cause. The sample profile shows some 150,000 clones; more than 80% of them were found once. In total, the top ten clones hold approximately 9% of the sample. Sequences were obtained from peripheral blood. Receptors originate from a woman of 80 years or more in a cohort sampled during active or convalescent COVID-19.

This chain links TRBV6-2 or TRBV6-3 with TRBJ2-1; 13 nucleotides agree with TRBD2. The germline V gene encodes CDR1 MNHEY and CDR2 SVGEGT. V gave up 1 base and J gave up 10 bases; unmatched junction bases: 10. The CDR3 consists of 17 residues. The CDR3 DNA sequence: TGTGCCAGCAGTTACTGGGGGACTAGCGGGGTCGAGGGAGAGCAGTTCTTC. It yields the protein CASSYWGTSGVEGEQFF.

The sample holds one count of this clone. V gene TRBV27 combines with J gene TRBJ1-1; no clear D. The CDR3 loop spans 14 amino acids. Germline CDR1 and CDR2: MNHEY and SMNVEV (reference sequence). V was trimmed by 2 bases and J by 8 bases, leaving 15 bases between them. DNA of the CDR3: TGTGCCAGCAGTTTAAGAGCAGACAAATACGAAGCTTTCTTT. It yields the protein CASSLRADKYEAFF.

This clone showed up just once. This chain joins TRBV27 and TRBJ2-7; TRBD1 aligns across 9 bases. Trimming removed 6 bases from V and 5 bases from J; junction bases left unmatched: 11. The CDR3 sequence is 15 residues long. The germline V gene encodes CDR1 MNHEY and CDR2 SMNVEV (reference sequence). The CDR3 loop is CASRRARTGEHEQYV. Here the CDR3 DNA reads TGTGCCAGCAGAAGAGCCCGGACAGGGGAACACGAGCAGTACGTC.

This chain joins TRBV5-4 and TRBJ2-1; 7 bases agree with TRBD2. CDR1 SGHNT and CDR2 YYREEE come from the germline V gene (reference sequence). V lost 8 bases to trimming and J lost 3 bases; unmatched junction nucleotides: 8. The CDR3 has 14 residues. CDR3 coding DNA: TGTGCCAGTTCGGGTGCGGGAGTCTACAATGAGCAGTTCTTC. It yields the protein CASSGAGVYNEQFF. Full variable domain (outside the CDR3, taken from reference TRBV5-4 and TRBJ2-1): ETGVTQSPTHLIKTRGQQVTLRCSSQSGHNTVSWYQQALGQGPQFIFQYYREEENGRGNFPPRFSGLQFPNYSSELNVNALELDDSALYLCASSGAGVYNEQFFGPGTRLTVL.